This T cell receptor (beta chain) was captured by sequencing in a study of T-cell reconstitution after alpha-beta-depleted transplantation in children (dated by TCRdb to about 2016). Regarding the research as a whole: T-cell immune reconstitution after TCRalphabeta/CD19-depleted allogeneic hematopoietic cell transplantation in children was quantitatively tracked in the study by means of TCR repertoire profiling. General study outcomes and caveats: The apparently early alphabetaT-cell count recovery about two months after transplant was reportedly dependent on only several hundred rapidly expanded clones derived from non-depleted graft cells. In some patients, the high TCRbeta diversity seen at day 60 was put down to recipient T cells and intrathymic progenitors that had survived conditioning. Hyperexpanded clone frequencies declined over subsequent months; after one year, T-cell counts and TCRbeta diversity were mostly attributed to newly produced T cells.

From the cysteine up to the phenylalanine, the CDR3 has a length of 17 residues. Of all the DNA, just the CDR3 is kept, 51 bases in frame from base 1. Trimming takes 3 bases off V and 2 bases off J; junction bases not matched to a gene: 5. Per the germline V gene, KGHDR is the CDR1 and SFDVKD is the CDR2. Reading the label with the study, this specimen's treatment or condition is: allogeneic hematopoietic cell transplantation with graft depleted of TCRalphabeta T cells and CD19 B cells. The children who served as transplant recipients had been given grafts of TCRalphabeta/CD19-depleted allogeneic hematopoietic cells. Libraries were built with PCR. Sequencing relied on an Illumina HiSeq 2500. TCR libraries were prepared with molecular barcoding, using unique molecular identifiers to normalize TCRbeta repertoire quantification. The public reads were reprocessed in TCRdb via fastp at Q25 and MiXCR, keeping in-frame beta chains. Each record represents a unique CDR3 protein, reported with the most common genes and DNA among its rows. This sample comprises approximately 800,000 distinct CDR3 sequences, under 20% of them detected only once. The top ten hold 5% of the sample.

Note on this clonotype: The antigen it recognizes is unknown. The input lacks base qualities; no much larger clone sits a single base away.

In this chain, TRBV24-1 is recombined with TRBJ2-1; TRBD2 fits 11 bases in the junction. This clonotype was obtained from a male patient aged 10 to 17 who had a stem cell transplant for acute lymphoblastic leukemia, so the T cells may come from the graft donor. The source material was PBMCs, mostly from graft donor cells, sampled 360 days after TCRalphabeta/CD19-depleted stem cell transplant. The CDR3 region has the sequence CATSDDSGRVPYNEQFF. The DNA is as follows: TGTGCCACCAGTGATGATAGCGGGAGGGTCCCCTACAATGAGCAGTTCTTC.